Listed below are T cell receptor beta chains from one sample, sequenced in a study of T cells after yellow fever vaccination. TCRdb reanalysed the 5' RACE reads using MiXCR and keeps one entry per CDR3 protein. Among some 350,000 distinct CDR3 sequences, about 8.7% were seen once, and the ten largest hold roughly 18%. Sequenced here: PBMCs, sampled on the day of the first yellow fever vaccination. The receptors derive from a man aged 18 to 30 who received the YFV17D yellow fever vaccine. CDR3s include the opening cysteine and the closing phenylalanine or tryptophan. D genes are given only for firm matches. Size is omitted from some rows. Given values are once, few, many or a class for expanded clones.

abundance | j_gene | v_gene | d_gene | CDR3nt | CDR3aa
many | TRBJ2-1 | TRBV4-2 | TRBD2 | TGTGCCAGCAGCGCTAGCGGGGGGCCTACCTACAATGAGCAGTTCTTC | CASSASGGPTYNEQFF
many | TRBJ2-2 | TRBV5-1 | . | TGCGCCAGCAGCTTGGGCCAGGGAGGTACCGGGGAGCTGTTTTTT | CASSLGQGGTGELFF
many | TRBJ2-6 | TRBV5-1 | . | TGCGCCAGCAGCCTTTCTACTGGGGCCAACGTCCTGACTTTC | CASSLSTGANVLTF
few | TRBJ2-7 | TRBV20-1 | TRBD1 | TGCAGTGCCCAGGGACAGAGCTCCTACGAGCAGTACTTC | CSAQGQSSYEQYF
few | TRBJ2-3 | TRBV20-1 | . | TGCAGTGCTAGTTTTGCAGATACGCAGTATTTT | CSASFADTQYF
many | TRBJ1-5 | TRBV4-3 | TRBD1 | TGCGCCAGCAGCCAAGATTACCAGGGGGCTTATCAGCCCCAGCATTTT | CASSQDYQGAYQPQHF
. | TRBJ2-5 | TRBV6-1 | . | TGTGCCAGCAGCCGGGGGCGGGGAACGAGGGAGACCCAGTACTTC | CASSRGRGTRETQYF
few | TRBJ2-4 | TRBV6-1 | . | TGTGCCAGCAGCCCCTCCCGTGGTCTAGCCAAAAACATTCAGTACTTC | CASSPSRGLAKNIQYF
. | TRBJ1-1 | TRBV6-2/TRBV6-3 | . | TGTGCCAGCAGTCACGGACAAATCACTGAAGCTTTCTTT | CASSHGQITEAFF
. | TRBJ1-1 | TRBV30 | . | TGTGCCTGGGTTTCGGGGAACACTGAAGCTTTCTTT | CAWVSGNTEAFF
. | TRBJ2-5 | TRBV12-3/TRBV12-4 | . | TGTGCCAGCAGTTACAGGGTCGGAGAGACCCAGTACTTC | CASSYRVGETQYF
many | TRBJ2-1 | TRBV25-1 | TRBD1 | TGTGCCAGCAGTACAGGGGTCCTCCATAATGAGCAGTTCTTC | CASSTGVLHNEQFF
few | TRBJ1-2 | TRBV5-1 | . | TGCGCCAGCAGCGACACAGGGAACTATGGCTACACCTTC | CASSDTGNYGYTF
many | TRBJ2-3 | TRBV10-3 | . | TGTGCCATCAGTGGTGCCCCGCCCCGGACAATCCTCACAGATACGCAGTATTTT | CAISGAPPRTILTDTQYF
few | TRBJ2-1 | TRBV7-3 | . | TGTGCCAGCAGCTTAAGGGGCAGGACTAACGGACTACCCTACAATGAGCAGTTCTTC | CASSLRGRTNGLPYNEQFF
many | TRBJ2-3 | TRBV7-9 | TRBD2 | TGTGCCAGCAGCTTGATCGGGGGGGCCCTTCGGGATACGCAGTATTTT | CASSLIGGALRDTQYF
. | TRBJ1-1 | TRBV6-1 | . | TGTGCCAGCAGGACAAGGGGCAGGAGCTTAAGGGCTGAAGCTTTCTTT | CASRTRGRSLRAEAFF